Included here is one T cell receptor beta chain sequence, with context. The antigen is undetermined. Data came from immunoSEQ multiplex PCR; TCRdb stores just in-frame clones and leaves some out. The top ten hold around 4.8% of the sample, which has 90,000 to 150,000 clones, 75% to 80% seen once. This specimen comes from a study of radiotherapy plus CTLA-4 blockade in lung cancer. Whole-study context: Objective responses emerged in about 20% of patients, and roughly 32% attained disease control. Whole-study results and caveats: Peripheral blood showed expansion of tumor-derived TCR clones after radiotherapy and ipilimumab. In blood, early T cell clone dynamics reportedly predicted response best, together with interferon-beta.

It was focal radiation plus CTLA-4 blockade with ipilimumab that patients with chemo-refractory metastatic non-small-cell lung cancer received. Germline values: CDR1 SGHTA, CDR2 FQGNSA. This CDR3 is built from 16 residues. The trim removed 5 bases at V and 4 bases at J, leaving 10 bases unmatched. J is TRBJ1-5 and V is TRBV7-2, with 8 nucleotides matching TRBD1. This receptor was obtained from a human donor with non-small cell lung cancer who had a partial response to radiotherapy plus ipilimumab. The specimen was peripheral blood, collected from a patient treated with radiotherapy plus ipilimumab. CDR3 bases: TGTGCCAGCAGCGTGTTTTGGACAGGGAAGAATCAGCCCCAGCATTTT. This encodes CASSVFWTGKNQPQHF.